This entry lists 31 T cell receptor beta chains sequenced from one sample in a study of T-cell memory formation after mild COVID-19. TCRdb reprocessed the 5' RACE reads with MiXCR, giving one entry per CDR3 protein. Altogether about 440,000 distinct CDR3 sequences are present, over 15% being singletons, with the ten largest covering approximately 8.4%. The specimen sequenced was PBMCs or a T cell subset sorted from them (not recorded which). Receptors were obtained from an adult woman who had mild COVID-19 (a few samples of this study predate the infection). Cell type and time point are not known.

This clonotype has a handful of counts. The chain links TRBV2 to TRBJ2-7; a possible D gene is TRBD1 (5 bases). The CDR3 is made up of 15 amino acids. Deletions cut 6 bases from V and 4 bases from J, with 19 bases between. Germline V gives CDR1 SNHLY, CDR2 FYNNEI. As DNA, the CDR3 is TGTGCCAGCAGCGATAGGGGATCTGGGTTGTACGAGCAGTACTTC. This sequence encodes CASSDRGSGLYEQYF.

The chain joins TRBV5-1 to TRBJ2-5; TRBD2 agrees at 10 bases. Germline assignment: CDR1 SGHRS and CDR2 YFSETQ. The CDR3 sequence is 18 residues long. V was pared by 3 bases and J by 1 base, with 12 bases of the junction left unmatched. The CDR3: CASSWHIPGLASQETQYF. The DNA for the CDR3 is TGCGCCAGCAGCTGGCACATACCGGGACTAGCGAGCCAAGAGACCCAGTACTTC.

The J gene is TRBJ2-1, the V gene TRBV5-1; perhaps TRBD2 as D (5 bases). V shed 0 bases and J shed 7 bases, with 17 bases lying between them. Germline loops: CDR1 SGHRS, CDR2 YFSETQ. There are 16 residues in the CDR3. The CDR3 nucleotides are TGCGCCAGCAGCTTGGGGACTTCTCACCTTGGGAATGAGCAGTTCTTC. This encodes CASSLGTSHLGNEQFF.

This clonotype has ten or more counts. The chain has TRBV24-1 and TRBJ2-5; either TRBD1 or TRBD2 may fit D (5 bases each). CDR1 KGHDR and CDR2 SFDVKD come from the germline V gene. Trimming removed 3 bases from V and 8 bases from J, with 9 bases in between. This CDR3 region has 12 residues. CDR3 region: CATSDTRDTQYF. CDR3 nucleotide sequence: TGTGCCACCAGTGATACCCGGGACACCCAGTACTTC.

The genes are TRBV15 and TRBJ2-1; the match to TRBD2 covers 14 bases. V shed 4 bases, J shed 6 bases, and the junction held 2 bases outside the gene matches. This CDR3 has 15 residues. The germline V gene encodes CDR1 LNHNV and CDR2 YYDKDF (reference sequence). CDR3 sequence reads: CATSTGTSGSNEQFF. Here the CDR3 DNA reads TGTGCCACCAGCACCGGGACTAGCGGGAGCAATGAGCAGTTCTTC.

This clonotype has a handful of counts. The V gene is TRBV6-2 or TRBV6-3, the J gene TRBJ1-1; a weak D match, TRBD1 (6 bases). V was trimmed by 8 bases and J by 0 bases, leaving 19 bases between them. CDR1 and CDR2 (germline): MNHEY, SVGEGT. CDR3 length: 16 residues. The CDR3 DNA reads TGTGCCAGCTGCCTGAGCCCTGGACAGCTGAACACTGAAGCTTTCTTT. It encodes CASCLSPGQLNTEAFF.

The chain joins TRBV7-3 to TRBJ1-1; D gene ambiguous. CDR1 and CDR2 (germline): SGHTA, FQGTGA. V was trimmed by 2 bases and J by 6 bases, leaving 13 bases between them. The CDR3 is made up of 14 amino acids. CDR3 in amino acids: CASSLFGQAAEAFF. Here the CDR3 DNA reads TGTGCCAGCAGCTTATTTGGCCAGGCTGCTGAAGCTTTCTTT.

This clonotype was observed a few times. The chain employs TRBV10-3 and TRBJ2-3; D may be TRBD1 or TRBD2 (5 bases each). The V gene's germline CDR1 is ENHRY and CDR2 SYGVKD. The CDR3 has 13 residues. V was clipped by 0 bases and J by 11 bases, with 12 bases between them. CDR3 residues: CAISESTRGEQYF. In DNA, the CDR3 is TGTGCCATCAGTGAGTCTACTAGAGGGGAGCAGTATTTT.

This clonotype appeared a few times. The CDR3 sequence: CASGTYVDGGYTF. DNA for the CDR3: TGTGCCAGCGGCACGTACGTGGACGGTGGCTACACCTTC. The V gene is TRBV7-2, the J gene TRBJ1-2; D uncertain. Germline CDR1 reads SGHTA; CDR2 reads FQGNSA. Trimming took 8 bases from V and 7 from J, leaving 17 bases between them. The CDR3 extends over 13 amino acids.

The gene calls are TRBV12-3 or TRBV12-4 and TRBJ2-2, with TRBD2 identical over 15 bases. V shed 4 bases and J 0 bases; nucleotides not matched to a gene: 6. The CDR3 spans 19 residues. The DNA of the CDR3 is TGTGCCAGCAGTTCCCCGGGGACTAGCGGGGGGTCGAACACCGGGGAGCTGTTTTTT. This translates into CASSSPGTSGGSNTGELFF.

The sample holds a few counts of this clonotype. V and J are TRBV7-9 and TRBJ1-2; D uncertain. Trimming cost V 3 bases and J 6 bases, with 8 bases left between them. The CDR3 length is 12 residues. Germline assignment: CDR1 SEHNR and CDR2 FQNEAQ (reference sequence). The CDR3 nucleotides read TGTGCCAGCAGCTTGGACTTGGATGGCTACACCTTC. This codes for CASSLDLDGYTF.

The chain joins TRBV6-5 to TRBJ2-3; D may be TRBD1 (6 bases). The CDR3 extends over 16 amino acids. Germline CDR1 MNHEY, CDR2 SVGAGI. V dropped 5 bases and J dropped 2 bases, with 17 bases sitting between them. CDR3 bases: TGTGCCAGCAGTCCCCAGCAGGGGTCAGTCACAGATACGCAGTATTTT. Translated: CASSPQQGSVTDTQYF.

The V gene is TRBV7-9, the J gene TRBJ2-3, with 10 bases matching TRBD2. The CDR3 consists of 17 residues. The trim removed 1 base at V and 2 bases at J, leaving 6 bases unmatched. The germline V gene encodes CDR1 SEHNR and CDR2 FQNEAQ (reference sequence). The CDR3, as DNA: TGTGCCAGCAGCTTAGGAAGCCTAGCGGGGGCCACAGATACGCAGTATTTT. Its protein is CASSLGSLAGATDTQYF.

The CDR3 sequence: CSAWGGDTEAFF. The CDR3 nucleotides are TGCAGTGCTTGGGGGGGGGACACTGAAGCTTTCTTT. The V gene is TRBV20-1, the J gene TRBJ1-1; D is possibly TRBD1 (5 bases). Germline CDR1 DFQATT, CDR2 SNEGSKA (reference sequence). The CDR3 covers 12 residues. Trimming left V 5 bases short and J 3 bases short, with 10 bases between.

The V and J genes are TRBV15 and TRBJ1-2; 7 positions match TRBD1. CDR1 and CDR2 from the germline V gene are LNHNV and YYDKDF (reference sequence). The CDR3 contains 13 residues. J lost 3 bases, V lost 5 bases, and 3 bases had no gene match. Here the CDR3 DNA reads TGTGCCACCAGCGCCAGGGGGGACTATGGCTACACCTTC. As protein: CATSARGDYGYTF.

This rearrangement joins TRBV27 to TRBJ2-1; 13 bases match TRBD2. The germline gives CDR1 MNHEY, CDR2 SMNVEV (reference sequence). The V segment lost 5 bases and the J segment 14 bases; nucleotides outside the gene matches: 6. This CDR3 spans 13 amino acids. The CDR3 loop is CASSPQTSGRKFF. The CDR3 DNA is TGTGCCAGCAGTCCACAGACTAGCGGGAGGAAGTTCTTC.

This clonotype was observed a handful of times. The J gene is TRBJ1-1, the V gene TRBV4-3; TRBD1 matches at 11 bases. Germline V gene lookup returns CDR1 LGHNA and CDR2 YSLEER. The V gene end was trimmed by 5 bases and the J gene end by 1 base; junction bases not matched to a gene: 3. This CDR3 region has 15 residues. DNA of the CDR3: TGCGCCAGCAGCAGGGACAGGGGGACGAACACTGAAGCTTTCTTT. Translation gives CASSRDRGTNTEAFF.

The chain carries TRBV6-1 and TRBJ2-5; D is unclear. The V end was cut by 11 bases, the J end by 7 bases, with 8 bases between. This CDR3 has 9 amino acids. Germline V gene sequence: CDR1 MNHNS, CDR2 SASEGT. The CDR3 nucleotides are TGTGCCGCGATCCGGACCCAGTACTTC. It specifies CAAIRTQYF.

This clonotype was observed a handful of times. This chain joins TRBV6-5 and TRBJ2-2; unclear D gene. Germline V gene lookup returns CDR1 MNHEY and CDR2 SVGAGI. This CDR3 contains 14 residues. The V end was cut by 4 bases, the J end by 1 base, with 7 bases between. CDR3 in DNA: TGTGCCAGCAGTTTAAACAGGAACACCGGGGAGCTGTTTTTT. Encoded protein: CASSLNRNTGELFF.

This clonotype has a handful of counts. This chain connects TRBV15 to TRBJ1-6; 7 bases line up with TRBD1. The CDR3 has 15 residues. J gave up 6 bases and V 3 bases, and 5 bases lay outside the gene matches. CDR1 and CDR2 (germline): LNHNV, YYDKDF (reference sequence). The CDR3 DNA sequence: TGTGCCACCAGCAGGAGGGGACAGTCTAATTCACCCCTCCACTTT. Amino acids: CATSRRGQSNSPLHF.

Notes on this clonotype: The conserved phenylalanine or tryptophan normally closing the CDR3 is absent here, so this likely arose from a read error. This rearrangement joins TRBV24-1 to TRBJ1-1, with D tentatively TRBD1 (5 bases). The CDR3 covers 14 residues. The V gene lost 7 bases and the J gene lost 3 bases, with 14 bases spanning the gap. Germline lookup yields CDR1 KGHDR and CDR2 SFDVKD. The CDR3 DNA is TGTGCCACCAGGGGGCCGAGGGAGGACACTGAAGCTTTCTTG. Its protein product is CATRGPREDTEAFL.

The chain links TRBV4-1 to TRBJ1-1; no clear D. The CDR3 spans 15 residues. The V gene lost 3 bases and the J gene lost 0 bases, with 11 bases spanning the gap. Per germline, CDR1 MGHRA and CDR2 YSYEKL. CDR3 nucleotide sequence: TGCGCCAGCAGCCAGTTCAAACGAATGAACACTGAAGCTTTCTTT. Its protein product is CASSQFKRMNTEAFF.

The chain joins TRBV24-1 to TRBJ2-3, with D unclear. The ends were cut back, 5 bases at V and 7 bases at J, with 18 bases in the middle. This CDR3 contains 15 residues. Germline-derived CDR1 and CDR2 are KGHDR and SFDVKD. CDR3 amino acids: CATSGGPQPRNTQYF. The DNA for the CDR3 is TGTGCCACCAGTGGAGGACCCCAGCCCCGAAATACGCAGTATTTT.

The chain carries TRBV4-2 and TRBJ2-1; 10 bases are a match to TRBD2. Germline V CDR1 and CDR2: LGHNA, YNFKEQ. The V segment lost 4 bases and the J segment 5 bases; nucleotides outside the gene matches: 11. The CDR3 is made up of 17 amino acids. CDR3 DNA sequence: TGTGCCAGCAGCCTCTTTAGCGGGGGGACGGAGGACAATGAGCAGTTCTTC. It is translated as CASSLFSGGTEDNEQFF.

The genes are TRBV9 and TRBJ2-5, with unresolved D. The CDR3 contains 15 residues. V gave up 2 bases and J gave up 5 bases, with 16 bases separating them. Germline lookup yields CDR1 SGDLS and CDR2 YYNGEE. CDR3 in amino acids: CASSVKNTNRETQYF. The CDR3 coding sequence is TGTGCCAGCAGCGTGAAGAACACTAACCGGGAGACCCAGTACTTC. Complete variable domain (other parts from reference TRBV9 and TRBJ2-5): DSGVTQTPKHLITATGQRVTLRCSPRSGDLSVYWYQQSLDQGLQFLIQYYNGEERAKGNILERFSAQQFPDLHSELNLSSLELGDSALYFCASSVKNTNRETQYFGPGTRLLVL.

The table lists this clonotype with a few counts. This chain connects TRBV7-9 to TRBJ1-4; D is possibly TRBD1 (5 bases). The V gene's germline CDR1 is SEHNR and CDR2 FQNEAQ (reference sequence). Trimming shortened V by 5 bases and J by 7 bases, and 14 bases separated the two germline ends. The length of the CDR3 is 14 residues. CDR3 in DNA: TGTGCCAGCAGCCCGGCGGGGCTGGGTGAAAAACTGTTTTTT. It specifies CASSPAGLGEKLFF.

The chain carries TRBV5-1 and TRBJ2-7; D is ambiguous. CDR1 SGHRS and CDR2 YFSETQ come from the germline V gene. This CDR3 region has 13 residues. The V and J ends lost 3 bases and 7 bases respectively, with 14 bases between them. The CDR3: CASSSTSDREQYF. In DNA form, the CDR3 reads TGCGCCAGCAGCTCCACATCGGATCGGGAGCAGTACTTC. Filled out from reference TRBV5-1 and TRBJ2-7, the complete variable domain reads KAGVTQTPRYLIKTRGQQVTLSCSPISGHRSVSWYQQTPGQGLQFLFEYFSETQRNKGNFPGRFSGRQFSNSRSEMNVSTLELGDSALYLCASSSTSDREQYFGPGTRLTVT.

The table lists this clonotype with a few counts. Here the CDR3 DNA reads TGTGCCAGCAGCCCCGCGAAGGGCACCGAAGCTTTCTTT. Its translation is CASSPAKGTEAFF. The J gene is TRBJ1-1, the V gene TRBV14; D gene unclear. V shed 4 bases and J shed 8 bases, with 14 bases lying between them. Germline V lookup: CDR1 SGHDN, CDR2 FVKESK. This CDR3 has 13 residues. The full variable domain, completed using reference TRBV14 and TRBJ1-1, is EAGVTQFPSHSVIEKGQTVTLRCDPISGHDNLYWYRRVMGKEIKFLLHFVKESKQDESGMPNNRFLAERTGGTYSTLKVQPAELEDSGVYFCASSPAKGTEAFFGQGTRLTVV.

This sequence joins TRBV2 and TRBJ2-7; 12 bases are a match to TRBD2. The length of the CDR3 is 14 residues. The germline V gene has CDR1 SNHLY and CDR2 FYNNEI. V lost 5 bases to trimming and J lost 6 bases; unmatched junction nucleotides: 5. The CDR3 nucleotides read TGTGCCAGCAGTCTTCTACTAGCGGGAGGCGAGCAGTACTTC. Protein sequence: CASSLLLAGGEQYF.

This chain connects TRBV5-6 to TRBJ2-1; no clear D gene. The CDR3 is 13 amino acids. Per germline, CDR1 SGHDT and CDR2 YYEEEE. Trimming stripped 0 bases from V and 9 bases from J, with 10 bases between. The CDR3 sequence is CASSLVSMGEQFF. As DNA, the CDR3 is TGTGCCAGCAGCTTGGTTAGCATGGGTGAGCAGTTCTTC.

This clonotype came up a few times. The chain recombines TRBV4-1 with TRBJ2-1; D may be TRBD1 or TRBD2 (7 bases each). Germline CDR1 reads MGHRA; CDR2 reads YSYEKL. This CDR3 has 16 residues. V dropped 5 bases and J dropped 3 bases, with 17 bases sitting between them. The CDR3 here is CASSSGRQGDYNEQFF. The CDR3 DNA sequence: TGCGCCAGCAGCTCCGGGAGGCAGGGGGACTACAATGAGCAGTTCTTC.